Described below is a single TCR beta chain sequence and its context. Its antigen is still unknown. A read error may produce the germline difference seen at one junction end. Terminally differentiated effector memory CD45RA+ cells were left out of the naive CD8 fraction, which was CD45RO-negative and positively selected for CCR7. Each sample came from a Caucasian adult donor living in Nashville, Tennessee. This entry comes from a study of shared clonotypes between healthy human individuals. Study-level results: What rarefaction showed was incomplete sorted-subset sequencing despite large depth.

Germline CDR1 and CDR2: SGHAT and FQNNGV. The CDR3 spans 12 residues. Deep-level settings were used for running the assay. TCRdb's copy holds only in-frame clones and misses some; the assay was immunoSEQ multiplex PCR. The sample holds about 2,200,000 clones, 85% to 95% seen once. The receptor's source is a man aged 18-30 years in good health. Some clones in this sample may be carry-over from other donors' samples. V is TRBV11-2 and J is TRBJ2-1; 10 bases are shared with TRBD1. Sequencing was performed on naive CD8+ T cells from PBMCs. The CDR3 reads CASSSGGTGEIF. CDR3 DNA: TGTGCCAGCAGTTCCGGGGGGACAGGGGAGATCTTC.